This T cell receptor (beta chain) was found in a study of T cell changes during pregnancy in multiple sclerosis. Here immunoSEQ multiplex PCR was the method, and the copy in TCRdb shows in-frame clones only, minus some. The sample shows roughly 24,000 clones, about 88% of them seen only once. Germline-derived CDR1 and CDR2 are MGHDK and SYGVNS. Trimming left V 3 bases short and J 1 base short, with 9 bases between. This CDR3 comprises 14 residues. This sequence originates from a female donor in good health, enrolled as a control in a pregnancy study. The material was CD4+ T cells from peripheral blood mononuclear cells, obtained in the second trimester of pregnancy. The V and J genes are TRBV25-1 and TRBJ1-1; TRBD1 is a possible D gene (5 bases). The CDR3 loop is CASSEKGWNTEAFF. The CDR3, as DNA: TGTGCCAGCAGTGAGAAGGGGTGGAACACTGAAGCTTTCTTT.